Sequencing of this TCR beta chain was carried out in a study of blood T cells in healthy people across ages (dated by TCRdb to between 2015 and 2016). Study-level background: In model experiments, roughly one uniquely barcoded TCR beta cDNA molecule per two T cells was captured by template switching. To track age-related changes in TCR beta repertoire diversity, the study relied on deep sequencing normalized with unique cDNA molecular identifiers. The donors were divided into four age groups: young (average approximately 17 years), middle-aged (about 41), aged (about 60) and long-lived (nearly 85). Donors of different ages were randomly distributed across sequencing lanes to avoid experimental bias. Two additional independent replicas of 1 million unique cDNA reads from the same blood draw were analyzed for two donors (one aged 18 to 29 and one aged 80 or older).

There are 14 amino acids in the CDR3, from cysteine to phenylalanine inclusive. The DNA shown is the 42-base CDR3, in frame from base 1. CDR1 and CDR2 are drawn from the germline V gene (reference sequence): LGHDT, YNNKEL. V is shortened by 1 base, J by 8 bases, and the region joining them spans 12 bases. The library was generated by 5' RACE. Sequencing was carried out with an Illumina HiSeq 2500. A second roughly 7 to 11 cycle PCR used a sample-barcoded 5' primer and a J-beta primer mix. A template-switch 5' adaptor carrying 12 random nucleotides introduced a unique molecular identifier onto each TCR beta cDNA molecule. Each sample yielded at least 2.5 million CDR3-containing paired-end reads. First-strand cDNA was synthesized from all RNA with the Mint cDNA synthesis kit, primed by a TRBC-specific oligonucleotide. All cDNA was treated with uracil-DNA glycosylase and then went through a first 18-cycle PCR with the universal primers M1SS and BC2_uni_R. The source study handled its data this way. For normalization, 1 million high-quality reads, each with a distinct molecular identifier, were randomly selected from each sample. Reads sharing molecular identifiers were discarded rather than binned into consensus sequences. CDR3 identification, clonotype clustering and error correction used MiTCR with a Q25 quality threshold and the strictest error-elimination algorithm. Lower-bound total TCR beta diversity was estimated with a nonparametric unseen species model using Euler transformation. The public reads were reprocessed in TCRdb via fastp at Q25 and MiXCR, keeping in-frame beta chains. Rows matching on CDR3 protein sequence are summarized as one entry with the most common DNA and genes. What appears here as the V and J calls and clone size reflects TCRdb's work, not the paper's. For this sample there are hundreds of thousands of distinct CDR3 sequences; roughly 56% appear just once. Of the sample, about a quarter is held by the ten largest clones.

Beyond this particular receptor, the publication reports: As age increased, observed TCR beta diversity per million T cells dropped in a roughly linear way, and a significant reduction was already evident by age approximately 40. Since profiling was done on bulk unsorted PBMCs, naive and antigen-experienced compartments could not be conclusively compared. The long-lived group showed more naive CD4+ T cells, fewer expanded clones and increased TCR diversity than the aged group, suggesting age selection. Because the CMV infection status of the donors was unknown, age-related changes in expanded clonotypes may potentially have been confounded. Estimates of total diversity based on one million sequenced T cells were considered lower bounds and underestimates. A strong correlation was found between observed TCR beta diversity and the percentage of naive T cells measured by flow cytometry.

The donors were about 40 Caucasian individuals from Russia, aged 6 to 90 years, who were systemically healthy. Each donor gave ten milliliters of peripheral blood, drawn into EDTA-treated Vacutainer tubes. Ficoll-Paque density-gradient centrifugation was used to isolate PBMCs, with at least 6 million per sample. Trizol reagent was used to extract total RNA from PBMCs, with at least 5.5 micrograms per sample. The percentages of naive CD45RAhigh/CD27high T cells were determined by flow cytometry on a PBMC aliquot from every donor. A note on this clonotype: This receptor's antigen is unknown. One base away there is no much larger clone; base qualities are not given.

The chain is made from TRBV3-1 and TRBJ1-5, and the D gene may be TRBD1, 5 bases matching. The sample was blood. The receptor was isolated from a man in his forties or fifties in good health. The CDR3 is CASSQGAGNEPQHF. In nucleotide form, the sequence is TGTGCCAGCAGCCAAGGGGCAGGGAATGAGCCCCAGCATTTT.